This T cell receptor (beta chain) stems from a study of patients and donors after allogeneic stem cell transplantation. TCRdb independently ran MiXCR on the RT-PCR reads; one entry per CDR3 protein. The sample includes about 960,000 distinct CDR3 sequences, 18% of them seen just once. The table lists this clonotype with a few counts. The CDR3 consists of 14 residues. Trimming removed 0 bases from V and 7 bases from J; junction bases left unmatched: 7. CDR1 is SQVTM and CDR2 is ANQGSEA in the germline V gene. The chain employs TRBV29-1 and TRBJ1-2; 8 bases align to TRBD1. The receptor's source is a human donor who was either an allogeneic HSCT recipient or a stem cell or donor lymphocyte infusion donor (not recorded which). It is not recorded whose cells these are; they may come from a transplant donor. Sequenced: blood, either unsorted or a sorted T cell fraction (not recorded which). CDR3 bases: TGCAGCGTTGAAGATCGACAGGGGAGGAGTGGCTACACCTTC. It codes for CSVEDRQGRSGYTF.